This entry features one T cell receptor (beta chain) sequence. In the source study's methods: By means of reference gene primer amplification, nucleated cell counts were estimated. Here immunoSEQ multiplex PCR was the method, and the copy in TCRdb shows in-frame clones only, minus some. V, J and clone size are taken as reported in that table, and D and trimming were inferred from the DNA itself. The table has over 200,000 clones, more than 75% seen once; the top ten hold approximately 9.4%. This entry is derived from a study of blood T cell repertoires in COVID-19. The overall study: COVID-19 samples collected from the United States, Italy and Spain covered acute and convalescent phases. The analysed material was cDNA or gDNA that came from T cells, B-cell-depleted T cells, or PBMCs.

Germline-derived CDR1 and CDR2 are LGHNT and FRNRAP. The CDR3 runs to 13 residues. Trimming removed 9 bases from V and 5 bases from J, with 17 bases in between. The chain carries TRBV12-5 and TRBJ2-7; perhaps TRBD1 as D (6 bases). The TCR originated in a man aged 35-49 years who had recovered from COVID-19. Sequencing was performed on peripheral blood. In DNA form, the CDR3 reads TGTGCTAGGGTCCCCCGGGACAAACACGAGCAGTACTTC. Amino acid sequence: CARVPRDKHEQYF.